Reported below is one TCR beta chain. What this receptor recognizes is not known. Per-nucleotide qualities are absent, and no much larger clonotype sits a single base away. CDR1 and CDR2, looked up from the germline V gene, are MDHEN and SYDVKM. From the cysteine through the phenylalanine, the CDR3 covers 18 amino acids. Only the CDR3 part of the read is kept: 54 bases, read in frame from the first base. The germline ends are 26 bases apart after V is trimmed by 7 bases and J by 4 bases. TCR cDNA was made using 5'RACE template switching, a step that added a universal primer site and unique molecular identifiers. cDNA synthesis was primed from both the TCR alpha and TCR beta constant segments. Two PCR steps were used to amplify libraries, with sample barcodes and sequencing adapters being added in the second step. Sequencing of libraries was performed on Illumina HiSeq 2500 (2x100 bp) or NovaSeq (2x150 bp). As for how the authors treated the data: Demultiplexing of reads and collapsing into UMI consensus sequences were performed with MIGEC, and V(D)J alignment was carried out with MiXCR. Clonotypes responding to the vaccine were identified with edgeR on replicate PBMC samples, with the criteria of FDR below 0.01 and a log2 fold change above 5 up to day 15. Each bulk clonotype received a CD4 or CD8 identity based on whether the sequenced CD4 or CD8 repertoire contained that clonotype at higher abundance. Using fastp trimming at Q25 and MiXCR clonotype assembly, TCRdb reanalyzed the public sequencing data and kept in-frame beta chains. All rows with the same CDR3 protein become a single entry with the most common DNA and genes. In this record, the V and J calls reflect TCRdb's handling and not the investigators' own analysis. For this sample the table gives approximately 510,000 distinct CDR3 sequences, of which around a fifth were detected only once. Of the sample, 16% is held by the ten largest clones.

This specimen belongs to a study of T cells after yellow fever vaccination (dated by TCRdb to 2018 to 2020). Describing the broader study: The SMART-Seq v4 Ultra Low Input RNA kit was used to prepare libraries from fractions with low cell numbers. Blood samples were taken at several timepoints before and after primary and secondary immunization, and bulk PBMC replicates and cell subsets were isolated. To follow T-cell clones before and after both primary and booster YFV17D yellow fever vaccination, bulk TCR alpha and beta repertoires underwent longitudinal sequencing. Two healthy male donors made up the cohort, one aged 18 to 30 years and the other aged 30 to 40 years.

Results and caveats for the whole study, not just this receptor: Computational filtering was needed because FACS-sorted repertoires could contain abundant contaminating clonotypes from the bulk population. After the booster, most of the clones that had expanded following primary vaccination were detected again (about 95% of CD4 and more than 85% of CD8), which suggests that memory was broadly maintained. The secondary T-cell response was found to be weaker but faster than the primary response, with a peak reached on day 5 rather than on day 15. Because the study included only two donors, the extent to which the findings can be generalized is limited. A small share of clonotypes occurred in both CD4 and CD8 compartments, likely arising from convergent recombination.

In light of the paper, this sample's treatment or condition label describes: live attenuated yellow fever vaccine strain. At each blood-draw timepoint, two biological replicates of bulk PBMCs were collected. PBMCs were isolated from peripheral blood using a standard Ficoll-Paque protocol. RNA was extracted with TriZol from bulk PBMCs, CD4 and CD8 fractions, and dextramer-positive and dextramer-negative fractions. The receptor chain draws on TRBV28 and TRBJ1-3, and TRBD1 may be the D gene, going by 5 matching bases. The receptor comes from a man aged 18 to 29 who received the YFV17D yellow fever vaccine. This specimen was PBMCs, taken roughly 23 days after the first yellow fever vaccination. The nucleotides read TGTGCCAGCACCGAGGGTTCGTGGGGGACCCGCAGGGGAAACACCATATATTTT. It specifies CASTEGSWGTRRGNTIYF.